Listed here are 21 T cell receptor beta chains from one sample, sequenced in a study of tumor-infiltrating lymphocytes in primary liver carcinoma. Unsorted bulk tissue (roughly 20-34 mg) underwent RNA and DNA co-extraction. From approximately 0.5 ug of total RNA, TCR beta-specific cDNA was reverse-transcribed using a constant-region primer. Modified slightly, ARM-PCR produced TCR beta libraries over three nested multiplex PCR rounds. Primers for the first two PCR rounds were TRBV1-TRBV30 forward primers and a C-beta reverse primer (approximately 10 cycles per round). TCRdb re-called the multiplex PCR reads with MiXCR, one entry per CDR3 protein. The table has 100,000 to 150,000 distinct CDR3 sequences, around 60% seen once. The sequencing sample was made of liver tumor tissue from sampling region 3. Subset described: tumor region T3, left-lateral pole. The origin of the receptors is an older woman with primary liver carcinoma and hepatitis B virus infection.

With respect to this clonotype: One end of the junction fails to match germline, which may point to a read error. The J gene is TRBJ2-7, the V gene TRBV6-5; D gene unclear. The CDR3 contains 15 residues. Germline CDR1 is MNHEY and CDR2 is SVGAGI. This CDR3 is CASSFRQAPPYEKYF. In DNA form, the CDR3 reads TGTGCCAGTAGCTTTCGACAAGCACCCCCCTACGAGAAGTACTTC.

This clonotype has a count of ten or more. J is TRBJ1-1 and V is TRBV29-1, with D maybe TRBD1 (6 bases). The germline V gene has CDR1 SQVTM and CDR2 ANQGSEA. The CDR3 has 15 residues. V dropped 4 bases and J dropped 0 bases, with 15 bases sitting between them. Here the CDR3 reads CSVARQVRMNTEAFF. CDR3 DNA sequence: TGCAGCGTTGCACGACAGGTCCGCATGAACACTGAAGCTTTCTTT.

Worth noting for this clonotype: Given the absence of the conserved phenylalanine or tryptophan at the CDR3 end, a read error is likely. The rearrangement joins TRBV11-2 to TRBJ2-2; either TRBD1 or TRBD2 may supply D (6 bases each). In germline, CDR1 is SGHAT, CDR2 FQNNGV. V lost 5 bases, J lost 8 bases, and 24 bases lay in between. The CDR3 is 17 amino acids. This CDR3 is CASSLVGRGLVTGELFL. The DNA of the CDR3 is TGTGCCAGCAGCCTAGTAGGCAGGGGACTTGTCACAGGGGAGCTGTTTCTT.

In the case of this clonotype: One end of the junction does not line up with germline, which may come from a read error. The CDR3 DNA is TGTGCCAGCAGCCGGGACCCTAACCATGGCTACGCCTTC. Amino acids: CASSRDPNHGYAF. The chain links TRBV11-3 to TRBJ1-2; the D gene is possibly TRBD1 (5 bases). Germline lookup yields CDR1 SGHNT and CDR2 YENEEA. CDR3 length equals 13 residues.

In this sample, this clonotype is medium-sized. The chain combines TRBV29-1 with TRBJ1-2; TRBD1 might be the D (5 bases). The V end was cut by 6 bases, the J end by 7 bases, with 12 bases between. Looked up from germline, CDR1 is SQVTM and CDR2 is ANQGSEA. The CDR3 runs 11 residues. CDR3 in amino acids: CSVARGSGYTF. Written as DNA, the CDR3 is TGCAGCGTCGCACGGGGGTCTGGCTACACCTTC.

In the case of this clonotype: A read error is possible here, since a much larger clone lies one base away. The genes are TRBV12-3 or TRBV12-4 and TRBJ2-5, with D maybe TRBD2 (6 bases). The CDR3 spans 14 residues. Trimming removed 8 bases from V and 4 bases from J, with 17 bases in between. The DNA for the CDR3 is TGTGCCAGCCGTAGGGACTTCGGCCGAGAGACCCAGTACTTC. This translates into CASRRDFGRETQYF.

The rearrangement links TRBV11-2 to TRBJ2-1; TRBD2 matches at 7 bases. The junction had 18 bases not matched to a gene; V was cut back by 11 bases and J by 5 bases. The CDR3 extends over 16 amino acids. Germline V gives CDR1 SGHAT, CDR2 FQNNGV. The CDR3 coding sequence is TGTGCCGGTAGCTTAGGTTTTCTAGCGGACCACAATGAGCAGTTCTTC. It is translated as CAGSLGFLADHNEQFF.

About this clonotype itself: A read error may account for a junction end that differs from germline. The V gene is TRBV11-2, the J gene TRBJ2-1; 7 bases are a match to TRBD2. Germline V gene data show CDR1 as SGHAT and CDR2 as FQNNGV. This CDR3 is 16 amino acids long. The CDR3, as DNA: TGCGCCAACAGCTTCGTAGCGGGCCAGCCCTACATTGAGCAGTTCTTC. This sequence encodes CANSFVAGQPYIEQFF.

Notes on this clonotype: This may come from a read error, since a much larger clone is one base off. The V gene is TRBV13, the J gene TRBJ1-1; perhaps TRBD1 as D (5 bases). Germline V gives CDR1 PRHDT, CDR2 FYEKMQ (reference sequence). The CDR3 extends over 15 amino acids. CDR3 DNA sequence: TGTGCCAGCAGCTTAGATAAGACAGAGAACACTGAAGCTCTCTTT. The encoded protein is CASSLDKTENTEALF.

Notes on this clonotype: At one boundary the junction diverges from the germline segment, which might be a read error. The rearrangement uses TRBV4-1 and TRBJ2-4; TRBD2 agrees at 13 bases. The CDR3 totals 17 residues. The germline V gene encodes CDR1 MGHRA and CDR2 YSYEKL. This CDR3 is CASSQYRSGTSGNNQYF. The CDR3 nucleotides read TGCGCCAGCAGCCAATACCGTTCCGGGACTAGCGGGAACAATCAGTACTTC.

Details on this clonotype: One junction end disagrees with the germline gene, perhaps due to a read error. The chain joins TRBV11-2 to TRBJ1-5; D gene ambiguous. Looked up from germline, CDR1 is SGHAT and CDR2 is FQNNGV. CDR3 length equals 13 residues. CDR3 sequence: CASNLTNNQPRHF. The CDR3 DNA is TGTGCCAGCAACTTAACGAACAATCAGCCCCGGCATTTT.

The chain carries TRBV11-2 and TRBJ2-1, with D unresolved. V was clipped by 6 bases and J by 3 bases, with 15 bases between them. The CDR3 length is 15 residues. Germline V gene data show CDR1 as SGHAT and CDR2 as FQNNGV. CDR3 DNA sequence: TGTGCCAGCAGGTTAACGCAGCAGGACTACAATGAGCAGTTCTTC. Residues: CASRLTQQDYNEQFF.

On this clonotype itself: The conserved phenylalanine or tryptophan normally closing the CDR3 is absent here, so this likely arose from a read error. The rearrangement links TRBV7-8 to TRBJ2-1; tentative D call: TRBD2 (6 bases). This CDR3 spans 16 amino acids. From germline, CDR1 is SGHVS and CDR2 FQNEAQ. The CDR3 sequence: CASSLVSRGKYNEQFT. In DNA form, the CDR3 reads TGTGCCAGCAGCTTAGTCTCACGGGGGAAGTACAATGAACAGTTCACC.

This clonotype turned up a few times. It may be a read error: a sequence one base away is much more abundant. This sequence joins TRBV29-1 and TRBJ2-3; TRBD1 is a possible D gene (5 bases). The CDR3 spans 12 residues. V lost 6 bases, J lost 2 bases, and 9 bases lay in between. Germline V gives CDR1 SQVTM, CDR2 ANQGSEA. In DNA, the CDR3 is TGCAGCGTAGTACAGGCCACAGATACGCAGTATTTT. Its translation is CSVVQATDTQYF.

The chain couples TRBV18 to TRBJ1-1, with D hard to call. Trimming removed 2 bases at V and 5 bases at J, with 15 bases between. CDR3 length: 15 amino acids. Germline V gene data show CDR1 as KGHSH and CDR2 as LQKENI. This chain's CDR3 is CASSPVRQAGTEAFF. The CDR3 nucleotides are TGTGCCAGCTCACCAGTTCGGCAGGCTGGGACTGAAGCTTTCTTT. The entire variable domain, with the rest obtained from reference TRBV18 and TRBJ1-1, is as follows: NAGVMQNPRHLVRRRGQEARLRCSPMKGHSHVYWYRQLPEEGLKFMVYLQKENIIDESGMPKERFSAEFPKEGPSILRIQQVVRGDSAAYFCASSPVRQAGTEAFFGQGTRLTVV.

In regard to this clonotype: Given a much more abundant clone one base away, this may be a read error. CDR3 protein: CAGASNRGGPTGANVLTF. DNA of the CDR3: TGTGCCGGCGCTAGCAACCGAGGAGGGCCAACTGGGGCCAACGTCCTGACTTTC. J is TRBJ2-6 and V is TRBV5-4, with D perhaps matching TRBD2 (6 bases). V lost 10 bases, J lost 2 bases, and 25 bases lay in between. CDR3 length: 18 amino acids. CDR1 is SGHNT and CDR2 is YYREEE in the germline V gene (reference sequence).

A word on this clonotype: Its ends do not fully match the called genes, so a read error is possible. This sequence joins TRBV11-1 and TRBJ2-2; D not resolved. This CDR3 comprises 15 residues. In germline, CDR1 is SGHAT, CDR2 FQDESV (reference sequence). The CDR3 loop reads CTSSSGPLQAGELFF. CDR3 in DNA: TGTACCAGCAGTTCCGGGCCGCTTCAGGCCGGGGAGCTGTTTTTT.

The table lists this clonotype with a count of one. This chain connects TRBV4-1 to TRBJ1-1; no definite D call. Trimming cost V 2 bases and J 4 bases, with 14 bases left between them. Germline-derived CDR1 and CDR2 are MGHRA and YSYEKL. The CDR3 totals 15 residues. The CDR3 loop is CASSQSPGVGTEAFF. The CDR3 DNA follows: TGCGCCAGCAGCCAAAGTCCGGGAGTAGGCACTGAAGCTTTCTTT.

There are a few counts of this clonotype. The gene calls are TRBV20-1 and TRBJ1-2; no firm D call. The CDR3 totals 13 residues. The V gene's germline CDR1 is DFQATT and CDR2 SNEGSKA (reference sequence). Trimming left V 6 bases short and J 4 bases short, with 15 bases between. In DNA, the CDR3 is TGCAGTGCCCAAGACTGGCGGGGCTATGGCTACACCTTC. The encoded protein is CSAQDWRGYGYTF.

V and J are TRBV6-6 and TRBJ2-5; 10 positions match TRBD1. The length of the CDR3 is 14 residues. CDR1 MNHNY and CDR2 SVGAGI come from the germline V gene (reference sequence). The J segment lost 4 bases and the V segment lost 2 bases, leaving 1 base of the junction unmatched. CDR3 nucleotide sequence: TGTGCCAGCAGTTACAGGACAGGGGGAGAGACCCAGTACTTC. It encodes CASSYRTGGETQYF.

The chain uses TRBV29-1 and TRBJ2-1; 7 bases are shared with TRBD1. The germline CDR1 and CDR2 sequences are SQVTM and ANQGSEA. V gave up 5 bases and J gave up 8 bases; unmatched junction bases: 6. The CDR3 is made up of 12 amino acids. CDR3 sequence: CSVSGTDYEQFF. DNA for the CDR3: TGCAGCGTTTCCGGGACAGACTATGAGCAGTTCTTC.